This TCR beta chain was retrieved from a study of Tregs in tolerant kidney transplant recipients. Sequencing used immunoSEQ multiplex PCR; TCRdb keeps in-frame clones, though not all of them. In total, the table holds approximately 49,000 clones. Unstimulated Tregs (CD4+CD25+CD127-) and CD4+CD25- non-Tregs were sorted from PBMCs. V dropped 1 base and J dropped 0; count of bases not matched to a gene: 2. Germline V CDR1 and CDR2: GTSNPN, SVGIG (reference sequence). CDR3 length: 14 residues. Concerning this clone itself: Sequencing ends 3 residues short of the CDR3 end; the germline J gene provides the rest.

The TCR sequence derives from a human donor who received a combined kidney and bone marrow transplant. The chain has TRBV30 and TRBJ2-7; TRBD2 aligns across 8 bases. The material was CD4+ T cells from blood, obtained before the transplant. CDR3 sequence reads: CAWSGLASSYEQYF. Incomplete CDR3 DNA: TGTGCCTGGAGTGGACTAGCGAGCTCCTACGAG.